This record concerns one T cell receptor (beta chain) sequence. Antigen specificity is unknown. Using immunoSEQ multiplex PCR, the repertoire was profiled, and TCRdb retains in-frame clones only, with some absent. The sample shows 15,000 to 20,000 clones, 70% to 80% of them seen only once. The data stem from a study of T cells after posttransplantation cyclophosphamide. Study results and caveats: Donor-recipient repertoire similarity was low at 1-2 months, rising over year one. After PTCy, TRB diversity resembled that of CNI/methotrexate controls. Blood and skin or GI T cell repertoires showed limited TRB overlap.

The CDR3 is 13 residues long. V shed 5 bases, J shed 5 bases, and the junction held 2 bases outside the gene matches. CDR1 and CDR2 from the germline V gene are SGHTA and FQGTGA. A marrow graft followed busulfan-fludarabine conditioning, with cyclophosphamide on days +3 and +4. The receptor was derived from a male patient aged 30 to 40 who received an allogeneic stem cell transplant from a related donor, was CMV-positive, and had acute GVHD only. Some T cells may have come from the graft donor. The sample in question was PBMCs, obtained after an allogeneic stem cell transplant with post-transplant cyclophosphamide. The chain couples TRBV7-3 to TRBJ1-5, with 8 bases aligning to TRBD1. CDR3 nucleotide sequence: TGTGCCAGCAGCCCGACAGGGGATCAGCCCCAGCATTTT. Translating gives CASSPTGDQPQHF.